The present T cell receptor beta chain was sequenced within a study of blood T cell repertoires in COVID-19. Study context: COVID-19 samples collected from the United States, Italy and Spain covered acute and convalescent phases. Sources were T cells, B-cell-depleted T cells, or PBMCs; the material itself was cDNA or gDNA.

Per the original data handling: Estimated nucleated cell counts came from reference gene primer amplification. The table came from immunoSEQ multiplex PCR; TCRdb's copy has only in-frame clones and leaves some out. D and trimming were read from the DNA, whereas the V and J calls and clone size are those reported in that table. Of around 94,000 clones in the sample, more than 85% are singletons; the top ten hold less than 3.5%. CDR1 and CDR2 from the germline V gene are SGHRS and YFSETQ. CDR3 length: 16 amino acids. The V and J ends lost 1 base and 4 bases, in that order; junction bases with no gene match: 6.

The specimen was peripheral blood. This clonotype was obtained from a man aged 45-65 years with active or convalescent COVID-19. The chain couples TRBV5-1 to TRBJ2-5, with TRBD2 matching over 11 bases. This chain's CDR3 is CASSLSSGGSAETQYF. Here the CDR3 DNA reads TGCGCCAGCAGCTTGTCTAGCGGGGGGAGTGCAGAGACCCAGTACTTC.